This TCR beta chain was obtained from a study of T cell responses to AZD1222 COVID-19 vaccine. The CDR3 extends over 18 amino acids. Germline lookup yields CDR1 SGHNT and CDR2 YENEEA. The V end lost 0 bases, the J end lost 5 bases, and 19 bases lay between the germline ends. Study-wide points: CD4 TCRs associated with vaccination spanned spike, dominating at 160-218 and 743-854. Donors were mostly white British, more females; clonal diversity possibly underestimated. Targeting of unmutated variant regions was reportedly seen in nearly half of spike-specific TCRs. Spike-specific TCR depth and breadth grew after two AZD1222 doses.

Worth noting for this clone: Its antigen is not identified.

Clones were read by immunoSEQ multiplex PCR, and TCRdb kept only the in-frame ones, dropping some. The sample includes 150,000 to 250,000 clones, under 95% of them seen just once. Sequencing was performed on peripheral blood, taken 28 days after the second AZD1222 dose. This sequence joins TRBV11-3 and TRBJ2-2, with a weak D call TRBD1 (6 bases). The source of this sequence is an adult who received the AZD1222 COVID-19 vaccine. The CDR3 protein is CASSLDELGVRGTGELFF. CDR3 sequence (DNA): TGTGCCAGCAGCTTAGATGAGCTTGGGGTCAGGGGTACCGGGGAGCTGTTTTTT.